Given below is one T cell receptor beta chain in context. No antigen is known for it. When sampled, the donors appeared nominally healthy, though they likely had unrecorded immune exposures. These data belong to a study of cytomegalovirus exposure and HLA in healthy donors. V was cut by 7 bases and J by 7 bases, with 11 bases left in between. The V gene's germline CDR1 is SGHDT and CDR2 YYEEEE. The CDR3 loop spans 11 amino acids. General study findings and limits: HLA restriction was apparent for most CMV-associated TCR beta chains in a later analysis. Relative to the approximately 680-donor mean, N-insertions were reportedly fewer in an Asian-associated ancestry cluster in a later analysis. Reported results showed that the classifier diagnosed cytomegalovirus status with high specificity and sensitivity.

The PCR ran on 60 Vbeta and 13 Jbeta primers. Assay used: immunoSEQ multiplex PCR; TCRdb lists only in-frame clones, some missing. Of under 95,000 clones in the sample, more than 75% were seen once. The TCR sequence derives from a middle-aged woman in good health and CMV-seropositive. The chain recombines TRBV5-6 with TRBJ2-5; TRBD1 is a possible D gene (6 bases). The sample comprised PBMCs. Written as DNA, the CDR3 is TGTGCCAGCGGCAGGGGTTGGACCCAGTACTTC. This sequence encodes CASGRGWTQYF.